Each of the 28 T cell receptor beta chains below was sequenced from the same sample in a study of molecular identifiers for immune sequencing clone quantification. TCRdb re-derived calls from the PCR reads in MiXCR, one entry per CDR3 protein. This table holds about 12,000 distinct CDR3 sequences, about 15% found once. The specimen sequenced was naive CD8+ T cells from blood, with Jurkat cell RNA spiked in. This sample's subset: FACS-sorted CD8+CD4-CCR7+CD45RA+ naive T cells. The receptors come from a human donor in good health. Some libraries in this study had Jurkat cell RNA spiked in.

In its sample, this clonotype is medium-sized. This chain links TRBV3-1 with TRBJ2-5, with TRBD2 identical over 7 bases. CDR1 and CDR2 (germline): LGHDT, YNNKEL (reference sequence). The J segment lost 2 bases and the V segment lost 0 bases, leaving 9 bases of the junction unmatched. This CDR3 is built from 17 residues. For the CDR3, the DNA is TGTGCCAGCAGCCAAGATCTGGCCAGCGGGACGCAAGAGACCCAGTACTTC. This gives the protein CASSQDLASGTQETQYF.

This clonotype appeared many times. The rearrangement joins TRBV18 to TRBJ2-5, with D possibly matching TRBD2 (5 bases). Trimming pared 2 bases from V and 2 bases from J, leaving 21 bases between. Looked up from germline, CDR1 is KGHSH and CDR2 is LQKENI. CDR3 length: 18 amino acids. The DNA for the CDR3 is TGTGCCAGCTCACCAGAACACCGGGATGTTTACTCTCAAGAGACCCAGTACTTC. As protein: CASSPEHRDVYSQETQYF. Using reference TRBV18 and TRBJ2-5 for the parts outside the CDR3, the full variable domain is NAGVMQNPRHLVRRRGQEARLRCSPMKGHSHVYWYRQLPEEGLKFMVYLQKENIIDESGMPKERFSAEFPKEGPSILRIQQVVRGDSAAYFCASSPEHRDVYSQETQYFGPGTRLLVL.

This clonotype is categorized as medium-sized. V usage is TRBV19 and J usage is TRBJ2-7, with D maybe TRBD1 (6 bases). Germline V gene lookup returns CDR1 LNHDA and CDR2 SQIVND (reference sequence). Trimming stripped 0 bases from V and 1 base from J, with 10 bases between. The length of the CDR3 is 15 residues. CDR3 in DNA: TGTGCCAGTAGTATAGAGTGGGGGCCTTCCTACGAGCAGTACTTC. It is translated as CASSIEWGPSYEQYF.

The chain is built from TRBV3-1 and TRBJ2-3; 9 bases match TRBD2. Losses at the gene ends were 3 bases for V and 3 bases for J; bases not matched to a gene: 10. CDR1 and CDR2 (germline): LGHDT, YNNKEL (reference sequence). This CDR3 has 17 residues. The CDR3 nucleotides are TGTGCCAGCAGCCACCTTGTGGTAGCGGGAGAGACAGATACGCAGTATTTT. Protein sequence: CASSHLVVAGETDTQYF.

This clonotype is judged medium-sized (0.01 to 0.1%). The chain combines TRBV23-1 with TRBJ2-5; the match to TRBD2 covers 8 bases. TRBV23-1 is known as an ORF, though its function is uncertain. This CDR3 has 16 residues. J lost 3 bases, V lost 3 bases, and 9 bases had no gene match. DNA of the CDR3: TGCGCCAGCAGTCAGTCTGGGGGACTAGTGAAAGAGACCCAGTACTTC. It translates to CASSQSGGLVKETQYF.

This clonotype is termed medium-sized. The chain links TRBV29-1 to TRBJ2-4; a possible D gene is TRBD1 (6 bases). The germline gives CDR1 SQVTM, CDR2 ANQGSEA. Deletions cut 3 bases from V and 4 bases from J, with 13 bases between. The CDR3 totals 14 residues. Here the CDR3 DNA reads TGCAGCGTTGAGGCCGCAGGGACAAAAAACATTCAGTACTTC. Protein: CSVEAAGTKNIQYF.

In this sample, this clonotype turned up many times. This chain joins TRBV7-8 and TRBJ2-5, with D uncertain. CDR3 length: 13 amino acids. Germline assignment: CDR1 SGHVS and CDR2 FQNEAQ. Trimming removed 1 base at V and 5 bases at J, with 8 bases between. For the CDR3, the DNA is TGTGCCAGCAGCTTAGTCTATAGGGAGACCCAGTACTTC. It specifies CASSLVYRETQYF.

The chain is built from TRBV4-1 and TRBJ2-1, with D unclear. V was pared by 5 bases and J by 2 bases, with 7 bases between. The CDR3 is made up of 13 amino acids. CDR1 and CDR2 from the germline V gene are MGHRA and YSYEKL. DNA of the CDR3: TGCGCCAGCAGCTCCGGGCCCTACAATGAGCAGTTCTTC. This encodes CASSSGPYNEQFF.

A word on this clonotype: A single base separates this from a much larger clone, so it may be a read error. The chain uses TRBV12-3 or TRBV12-4 and TRBJ2-7; the D gene could be TRBD1 or TRBD2 (5 bases each). The CDR3 has 14 amino acids. The CDR3 loop is CASSRSGRTYERYF. DNA of the CDR3: TGTGCCAGCAGCCGCTCGGGACGGACCTACGAGCGGTACTTC.

This clonotype was found many times. This chain links TRBV20-1 with TRBJ1-2; no clear D. Germline values: CDR1 DFQATT, CDR2 SNEGSKA (reference sequence). The CDR3 consists of 11 residues. With 3 bases removed from V and 5 bases from J, the gap between germline ends came to 7 bases. The CDR3, as DNA: TGCAGTGCTAGTTCGCCATATGGCTACACCTTC. It yields the protein CSASSPYGYTF.

About this clonotype: A single base separates this from a much larger clone, so it may be a read error. It is likely a read error, because the conserved phenylalanine at the end of the CDR3 is missing. The V and J genes are TRBV28 and TRBJ2-7; TRBD1 is a possible D gene (5 bases). Trimming pared 2 bases from V and 2 bases from J, leaving 13 bases between. The CDR3 is made up of 15 amino acids. Germline V gene lookup returns CDR1 MDHEN and CDR2 SYDVKM. The CDR3 nucleotides read TGTGCCAGCAGTTTAGTGGCAGGGCGTACCTACGAGCAGTACCTC. Its translation: CASSLVAGRTYEQYL.

The rearrangement links TRBV4-1 to TRBJ2-3; no reliable D call. The length of the CDR3 is 14 residues. The germline CDR1 and CDR2 sequences are MGHRA and YSYEKL. The V end lost 4 bases, the J end lost 3 bases, and 11 bases lay between the germline ends. This CDR3 reads CASSPGPLTDTQYF. CDR3 nucleotide sequence: TGCGCCAGCAGCCCCGGGCCCCTAACAGATACGCAGTATTTT.

This clonotype qualifies as medium-sized. This rearrangement joins TRBV5-6 to TRBJ2-7; 8 nucleotides align to TRBD2. This CDR3 is built from 15 residues. Germline CDR1 and CDR2: SGHDT and YYEEEE. With 4 bases clipped from V and 0 bases from J, the junction kept 6 bases outside the gene matches. The CDR3 sequence is CASSLSGASSYEQYF. CDR3 coding DNA: TGTGCCAGCAGCCTTAGCGGGGCAAGCTCCTACGAGCAGTACTTC.

The V call is TRBV6-5, the J call TRBJ2-1, with D possibly TRBD1 on 5 matching bases. CDR3 size: 15 residues. Germline-derived CDR1 and CDR2 are MNHEY and SVGAGI. V shed 0 bases and J shed 14 bases, with 20 bases lying between them. The CDR3 region has the DNA TGTGCCAGCAGTTACTCCCAGCTCACTCAGGGAACCGAGTTCTTC. Its translation is CASSYSQLTQGTEFF.

There are a few counts of this clonotype. The V call is TRBV5-1, the J call TRBJ1-6; 9 bases map to TRBD1. Germline trimming cut 3 bases from V and 6 bases from J; bases unmatched to any gene: 7. CDR1 is SGHRS and CDR2 is YFSETQ in the germline V gene. The length of the CDR3 is 16 residues. The CDR3 DNA reads as TGCGCCAGCAGCTACACACCGGGACAGGGTAATTCACCCCTCCACTTT. Translated: CASSYTPGQGNSPLHF.

Ten or more counts support this clonotype. Here the CDR3 DNA reads TGTGCCAGCAGCCCGAGGACAGGGGGAACCTACAATGAGCAGTTCTTC. Translation: CASSPRTGGTYNEQFF. The chain couples TRBV7-9 to TRBJ2-1; 10 bases match TRBD1. The CDR3 is 16 amino acids. The junction had 6 bases not matched to a gene; V was cut back by 5 bases and J by 2 bases. Germline values: CDR1 SEHNR, CDR2 FQNEAQ (reference sequence).

V and J are TRBV12-3 or TRBV12-4 and TRBJ1-2; D gene unclear. V was clipped by 6 bases and J by 6 bases, with 14 bases between them. This CDR3 has 13 amino acids. For the CDR3, the DNA is TGTGCCAGCAGCCCTGGACCGGGCGATGGCTACACCTTC. Its translation: CASSPGPGDGYTF.

This clonotype came up many times. This rearrangement joins TRBV5-1 to TRBJ1-1; no firm D call. V was clipped by 1 base and J by 4 bases, with 5 bases between them. Germline V gives CDR1 SGHRS, CDR2 YFSETQ. The CDR3 runs 12 residues. The CDR3 DNA is TGCGCCAGCAGCTTGACCCGCACTGAAGCTTTCTTT. Translation: CASSLTRTEAFF.

The table lists this clonotype with many counts. J is TRBJ2-7 and V is TRBV4-1; 9 positions agree with TRBD1. Trimming removed 3 bases from V and 5 bases from J; junction bases left unmatched: 5. Germline assignment: CDR1 MGHRA and CDR2 YSYEKL. The CDR3 is 14 residues long. As DNA, the CDR3 is TGCGCCAGCAGCCAGGGACAGGGCGGGAACGAGCAGTACTTC. Translated: CASSQGQGGNEQYF.

This clonotype has at least ten counts. The chain couples TRBV21-1 to TRBJ1-6; no DNA check was done on the table's D call, TRBD1. TRBV21-1 is a recognized pseudogene. This CDR3 comprises 16 residues. As DNA, the CDR3 is TGTGCCAGCAGCACACACAGGGATCACCGAAATTCACCCCTCCACTTT. Translated, it gives CASSTHRDHRNSPLHF.

Many counts were recorded for this clonotype. The rearrangement links TRBV24-1 to TRBJ2-3; D unclear. V dropped 4 bases and J dropped 2 bases, with 6 bases sitting between them. There are 13 residues in the CDR3. Germline loops: CDR1 KGHDR, CDR2 SFDVKD. This CDR3 is CATSDSYTDTQYF. The CDR3 nucleotides are TGTGCCACCAGTGACTCCTACACAGATACGCAGTATTTT.

This clonotype came up many times. V usage is TRBV6-5 and J usage is TRBJ2-3; TRBD1 agrees at 9 bases. The V gene end was trimmed by 0 bases and the J gene end by 2 bases; junction bases not matched to a gene: 6. CDR3 length: 17 residues. From germline, CDR1 is MNHEY and CDR2 SVGAGI. The CDR3 nucleotides read TGTGCCAGCAGTTACTCGGGGACAGGGATCCTCACAGATACGCAGTATTTT. Translated, it gives CASSYSGTGILTDTQYF.

This clonotype was seen repeatedly, ten times or more. The V and J genes are TRBV13 and TRBJ2-3; 7 bases are shared with TRBD2. The CDR3 totals 15 residues. Germline V gives CDR1 PRHDT, CDR2 FYEKMQ (reference sequence). The V and J ends lost 8 bases and 4 bases, in that order; junction bases with no gene match: 12. CDR3 sequence reads: CASGLLGGGPDTQYF. As DNA, the CDR3 is TGTGCCAGCGGCCTTCTTGGGGGAGGGCCAGATACGCAGTATTTT.

Remarks on this clonotype: This may stem from a read error, because a much larger clone lies one nucleotide away. The chain is built from TRBV5-3 and TRBJ2-7, with D perhaps matching TRBD1 or TRBD2 (7 bases each). TRBV5-3 is sorted into the ORF group, with uncertain function. This CDR3 spans 13 amino acids. The V and J ends lost 8 bases and 6 bases respectively, with 18 bases between them. CDR3 sequence reads: CASRGAGRTEQYF. As DNA, the CDR3 is TGTGCCAGCAGGGGGGCCGGGAGGACCGAGCAGTACTTC.

In this sample, this clonotype turned up once. J is TRBJ1-5 and V is TRBV12-3 or TRBV12-4; maybe TRBD1 (6 bases). The CDR3 is 15 amino acids. V lost 6 bases and J 6 bases, leaving 18 bases between the germline ends. Written as DNA, the CDR3 is TGTGCCAGCAGCCCCGGGGAGGGGGGTTCTCAGCCCCAGCATTTT. This codes for CASSPGEGGSQPQHF.

With respect to this clonotype: A much larger clone differs from this one at a single base, so this may be a read error. The V call is TRBV7-9, the J call TRBJ2-7, with 7 positions matching TRBD2. The length of the CDR3 is 13 residues. Germline V gene sequence: CDR1 SEHNR, CDR2 FQNEAQ (reference sequence). CDR3 loop: CASRGTITYVQYF. The DNA for the CDR3 is TGTGCCAGCAGAGGGACTATTACCTACGTGCAGTACTTC.

This clonotype appeared many times. This rearrangement joins TRBV7-9 to TRBJ2-2; D remains unclear. CDR1 and CDR2 (germline): SEHNR, FQNEAQ (reference sequence). V lost 8 bases and J lost 5, with 3 bases in between. This CDR3 is built from 10 residues. For the CDR3, the DNA is TGTGCCAGCGAAACCGGGGAGCTGTTTTTT. This codes for CASETGELFF.

This clonotype occurred a few times. J is TRBJ2-6 and V is TRBV28; 8 nucleotides match TRBD2. Germline V gene lookup returns CDR1 MDHEN and CDR2 SYDVKM. This CDR3 is built from 18 residues. V gave up 3 bases and J gave up 2 bases; unmatched junction bases: 9. The CDR3 region has the DNA TGTGCCAGCAGTTTCTGGACTAGCAGTTCGCCTGGGGCCAACGTCCTGACTTTC. This codes for CASSFWTSSSPGANVLTF.